A single sample gave rise to the 5 T cell receptor beta chains below, sequenced in a study of control samples from healthy donors and cancer patients. The assay was immunoSEQ multiplex PCR, and TCRdb's table has in-frame clones only and misses some. Seen here are 70,000 to 100,000 clones, 85% to 90% observed once, and the top ten hold roughly 2%. Sequencing was done on a sample of PBMCs. These receptors all come from an older woman with head and neck cancer.

The chain employs TRBV2 and TRBJ2-7; 7 nucleotides align to TRBD1. Germline V CDR1 and CDR2: SNHLY, FYNNEI. The length of the CDR3 is 13 residues. Unmatched junction bases numbered 8, after V lost 6 bases and J lost 6 bases. The CDR3 sequence is CASRHRGPGEQYF. The DNA for the CDR3 is TGTGCCAGCAGACACAGGGGTCCGGGCGAGCAGTACTTC.

The chain combines TRBV7-8 with TRBJ2-7, with TRBD2 matching over 7 bases. This CDR3 spans 13 amino acids. Germline-derived CDR1 and CDR2 are SGHVS and FQNEAQ. The V segment lost 6 bases and the J segment 3 bases; nucleotides outside the gene matches: 5. The CDR3 nucleotides read TGTGCCAGCAGTAGCGGGCCCCACTACGAGCAGTACTTC. The encoded protein is CASSSGPHYEQYF.

V gene TRBV5-1 combines with J gene TRBJ2-5; D is possibly TRBD1 (6 bases). Looked up from germline, CDR1 is SGHRS and CDR2 is YFSETQ. Trimming took off 6 bases at V and 1 base at J, with 19 bases between the two ends. The CDR3 contains 16 residues. The CDR3 DNA sequence: TGCGCCAGCACCAAACGGTCAGGGGTGGGCCAAGAGACCCAGTACTTC. It translates to CASTKRSGVGQETQYF.

This chain connects TRBV19 to TRBJ2-1; possible D gene TRBD2, 6 bases. V dropped 4 bases and J dropped 13 bases, with 20 bases sitting between them. This CDR3 region has 14 residues. Per germline, CDR1 LNHDA and CDR2 SQIVND (reference sequence). In DNA form, the CDR3 reads TGTGCCAGTAGTAATAGCGGAAGGGAGGTTTCTCAGTTCTTC. This gives the protein CASSNSGREVSQFF.

The genes are TRBV6-5 and TRBJ2-7; D is possibly TRBD1 or TRBD2 (5 bases each). The CDR3 has 13 residues. The V gene lost 8 bases and the J gene lost 6 bases, with 17 bases spanning the gap. Germline CDR1 reads MNHEY; CDR2 reads SVGAGI. CDR3 in amino acids: CASRAQGGSEQYF. For the CDR3, the DNA is TGTGCCAGCCGAGCGCAGGGTGGGAGCGAGCAGTACTTC.